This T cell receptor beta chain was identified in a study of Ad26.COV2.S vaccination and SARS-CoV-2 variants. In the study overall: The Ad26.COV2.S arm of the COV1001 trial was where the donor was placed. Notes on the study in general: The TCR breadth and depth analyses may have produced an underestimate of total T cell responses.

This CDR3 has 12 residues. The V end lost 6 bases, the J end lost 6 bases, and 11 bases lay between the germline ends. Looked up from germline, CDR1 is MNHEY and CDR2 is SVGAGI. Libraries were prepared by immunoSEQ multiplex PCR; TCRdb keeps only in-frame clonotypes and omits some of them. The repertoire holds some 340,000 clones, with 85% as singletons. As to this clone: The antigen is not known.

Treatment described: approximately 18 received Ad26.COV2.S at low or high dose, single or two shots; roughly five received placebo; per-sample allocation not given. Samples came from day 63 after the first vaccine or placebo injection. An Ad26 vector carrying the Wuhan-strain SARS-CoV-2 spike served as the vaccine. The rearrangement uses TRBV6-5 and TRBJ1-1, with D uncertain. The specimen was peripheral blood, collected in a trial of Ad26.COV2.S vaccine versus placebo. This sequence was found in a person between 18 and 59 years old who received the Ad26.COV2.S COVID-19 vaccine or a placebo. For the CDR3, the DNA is TGTGCCAGCAGCCGTGGGAGATCTGAAGCTTTCTTT. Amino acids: CASSRGRSEAFF.